The clone carrying this TCR beta chain was detected a few times. Antigen specificity is unknown. The data belong to a study of OX40 agonist ivuxolimab in advanced cancers. In the study overall: Cancers in dose escalation were hepatocellular, melanoma, renal cell and head and neck.

Sequenced by immunoSEQ multiplex PCR; TCRdb stores in-frame clones only, minus some. The table includes tens of thousands of clones, roughly 87% detected once. The CDR3 length is 14 residues. Trimming cost V 2 bases and J 5 bases; bases outside gene matches: 6. The germline V gene has CDR1 SGHDT and CDR2 YYEEEE. Findings and caveats of the study: Blood T cells, both CD4+ and CD8+, expanded clonally by week 6 at 0.1 to 3.0 mg/kg. CD8+ T cells were the subset that, on average, had more expanded clones than CD4+.

The sample was CD4+ or CD8+ T cells sorted from blood, taken in a trial of the OX40 agonist ivuxolimab. The V call is TRBV5-6, the J call TRBJ2-7; 8 positions match TRBD1. This receptor was identified in an adult with an advanced solid tumor such as melanoma, head and neck, liver or kidney cancer. The CDR3 is CASSFPPGGHEQYF. The CDR3 nucleotides read TGTGCCAGCAGCTTCCCCCCAGGGGGCCACGAGCAGTACTTC. Based on the CDR3 plus reference TRBV5-6 and TRBJ2-7, the full variable domain is DAGVTQSPTHLIKTRGQQVTLRCSPKSGHDTVSWYQQALGQGPQFIFQYYEEEERQRGNFPDRFSGHQFPNYSSELNVNALLLGDSALYLCASSFPPGGHEQYFGPGTRLTVT.